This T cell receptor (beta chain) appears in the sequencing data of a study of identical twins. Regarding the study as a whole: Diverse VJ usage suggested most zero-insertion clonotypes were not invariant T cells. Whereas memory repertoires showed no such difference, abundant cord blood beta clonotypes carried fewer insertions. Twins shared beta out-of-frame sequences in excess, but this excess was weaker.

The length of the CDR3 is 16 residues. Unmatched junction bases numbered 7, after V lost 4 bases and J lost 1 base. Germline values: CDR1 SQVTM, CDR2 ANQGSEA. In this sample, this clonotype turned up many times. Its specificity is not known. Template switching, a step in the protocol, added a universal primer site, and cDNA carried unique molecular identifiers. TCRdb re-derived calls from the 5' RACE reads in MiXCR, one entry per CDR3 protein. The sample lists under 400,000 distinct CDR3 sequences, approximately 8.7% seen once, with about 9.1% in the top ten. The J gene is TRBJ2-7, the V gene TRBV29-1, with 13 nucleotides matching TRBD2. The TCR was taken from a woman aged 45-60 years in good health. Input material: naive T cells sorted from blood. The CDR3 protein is CSVARTSGRQSYEQYF. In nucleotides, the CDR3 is TGCAGCGTTGCCCGGACTAGCGGGAGACAATCCTACGAGCAGTACTTC.